These T cell receptor beta chains were read from a single sample in a study of shared clonotypes between healthy human individuals. Sequencing used immunoSEQ multiplex PCR; TCRdb keeps in-frame clones, though not all of them. The table shows a few million clones, with less than 95% occurring only once. The sequencing input was naive CD4+ T cells from PBMCs. Every receptor here comes from a man between 18 and 29 years old in good health. Some clones in this sample may be carry-over from other donors' samples. The CDR3 runs from the conserved cysteine through the conserved F or W. Fields, in order: V gene, clone size, D gene, J gene, CDR3 DNA, CDR3 protein. A D gene is named only where the DNA matches it firmly. Not all rows give a size; the values are once, few, many and, for expanded clones, a class.

V: TRBV7-9
size: .
D: TRBD1
J: TRBJ2-7
DNA: TGTGCCAGCAGCTTAGCTCCGGGACAGGCTACTAGTCACTCCTACGAGCAGTACTTC
CDR3: CASSLAPGQATSHSYEQYF

V: TRBV7-2
size: few
D: .
J: TRBJ2-3
DNA: TGTGCCAGCAGCCCCTACACAGATACGCAGTATTTT
CDR3: CASSPYTDTQYF

V: TRBV28
size: .
D: TRBD1
J: TRBJ2-7
DNA: TGTGCCAGCAGTCCAGCCGGACAGGGGGCTTTCTACGAGCAGTACTTC
CDR3: CASSPAGQGAFYEQYF

V: TRBV5-1
size: .
D: .
J: TRBJ1-5
DNA: TGCGCCAGCAGCTTGGTCGGGGGAGCAGGGCAGCCCCAGCATTTT
CDR3: CASSLVGGAGQPQHF

V: TRBV7-9
size: .
D: .
J: TRBJ2-2
DNA: TGTGCCAGCAGCTCCATGTCCACCGGGGAGCTGTTTTTT
CDR3: CASSSMSTGELFF

V: TRBV4-1
size: .
D: .
J: TRBJ2-1
DNA: TGCGCCAGCAGCCAAGATGGCAGGGTCTACAATGAGCAGTTCTTC
CDR3: CASSQDGRVYNEQFF

V: TRBV28
size: .
D: .
J: TRBJ2-7
DNA: TGTGCCAGCAGTTTATACCGAGCGGGCGCTTACTACGAGCAGTACTTC
CDR3: CASSLYRAGAYYEQYF

V: TRBV6-5
size: .
D: .
J: TRBJ2-3
DNA: TGTGCCAGCAGTTACTCAGGGCAGGGGCAGTATTTT
CDR3: CASSYSGQGQYF

V: TRBV29-1
size: few
D: .
J: TRBJ1-1
DNA: TGCAGCGCCAAGGGACGCCCTGGCGCTTTCTTT
CDR3: CSAKGRPGAFF

V: TRBV11-3
size: .
D: .
J: TRBJ1-5
DNA: TGTGCCAGCAGCTTGGGAACAACAGGAAATCAGCCCCAGCATTTT
CDR3: CASSLGTTGNQPQHF

V: TRBV28
size: .
D: TRBD2
J: TRBJ2-5
DNA: TGTGCCAGCAGCCGACGGGGGGACTGGAGAGAGACCCAGTACTTC
CDR3: CASSRRGDWRETQYF

V: TRBV6-1
size: .
D: .
J: TRBJ1-1
DNA: TGTGCCAGCAGCGTGAGTGGCACTGAAGCTTTCTTT
CDR3: CASSVSGTEAFF

V: TRBV11-2
size: .
D: .
J: TRBJ1-1
DNA: TGTGCCAGCAGCCTCTCGGGGGGGGGATACACTGAAGCTTTCTTT
CDR3: CASSLSGGGYTEAFF

V: TRBV5-1
size: .
D: TRBD2
J: TRBJ2-5
DNA: TGCGCCAGCAGCATGGGGACTAGCGGGACGGTAGAGACCCAGTACTTC
CDR3: CASSMGTSGTVETQYF

V: TRBV7-9
size: .
D: .
J: TRBJ2-7
DNA: TGTGCCAGCAGCTTATCTCTCCGACCTCCCTACGAGCAGTACTTC
CDR3: CASSLSLRPPYEQYF